This T cell receptor (beta chain) was sequenced for a study of T cells expressing NK-cell markers. Study information: Seven sequenced donors out of eight were HCMV-seropositive, one seronegative. Study conclusions and caveats: Dominant NKG2C+ clonotypes made up about 1.0-7.0% of CD8+ T cells in roughly six donors.

The CDR3 consists of 16 residues. In germline, CDR1 is SGHTA, CDR2 FQGTGA. Worth noting for this clonotype: The target antigen is unknown.

TCRdb reprocessed the 5' RACE reads; each CDR3 protein has one entry and no DNA is given. The ten top clones account for under 7.5%, within a sample of 350,000 to 500,000 distinct CDR3 sequences. The origin of this receptor is a woman aged 18-70 years in good health. The V call is TRBV7-3, the J call TRBJ2-1; TCRdb's D gene call, TRBD2, goes unchecked for lack of DNA. Sequencing used blood T cells: a sorted CD56 or NKG2C T cell subset, CD4+ or CD8+ T cells, or bulk PBMC T cells (not recorded which). The CDR3 loop is CASSFRSSGGYNEQFF.